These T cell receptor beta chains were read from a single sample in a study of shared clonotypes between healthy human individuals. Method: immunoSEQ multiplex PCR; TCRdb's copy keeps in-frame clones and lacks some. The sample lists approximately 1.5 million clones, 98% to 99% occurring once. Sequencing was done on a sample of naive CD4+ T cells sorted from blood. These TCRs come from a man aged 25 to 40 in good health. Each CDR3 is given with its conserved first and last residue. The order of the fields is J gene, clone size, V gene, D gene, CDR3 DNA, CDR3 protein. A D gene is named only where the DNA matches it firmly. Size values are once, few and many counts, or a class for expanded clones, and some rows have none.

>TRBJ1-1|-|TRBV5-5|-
TGTGCCAGCAGCCGGGCAGCGAACACTGAAGCTTTCTTT
CASSRAANTEAFF
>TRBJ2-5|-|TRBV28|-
TGTGCCAGCAGTTTACCCCGGGGTGGGGAGACCCAGTACTTC
CASSLPRGGETQYF
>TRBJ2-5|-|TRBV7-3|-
TGTGCCAGCAGCTTAAGGGGGACTGGGGGCCAAGAGACCCAGTACTTC
CASSLRGTGGQETQYF
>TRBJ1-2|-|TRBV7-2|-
TGTGCCAGCAGCCCATTGACCCACCTGGCCTATGGCTACACCTTC
CASSPLTHLAYGYTF
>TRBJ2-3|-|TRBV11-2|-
TGTGCCAGCAGCCCCCGGATAGCAGATACGCAGTATTTT
CASSPRIADTQYF
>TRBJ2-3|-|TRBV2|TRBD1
TGTGCCAGCAGTGGCGACAGGGCGCAGTATTTT
CASSGDRAQYF
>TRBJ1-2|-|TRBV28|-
TGTGCCAGCAGTTTTGGGTCCCGTGAAGGGTTTGGCTACACCTTC
CASSFGSREGFGYTF
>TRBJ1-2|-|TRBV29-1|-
TGCAGCGTTGAAGGGGGCAGGGTTTATGGCTACACCTTC
CSVEGGRVYGYTF
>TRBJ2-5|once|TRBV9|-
TGTGCCAGCAGCGTTAGGGTTGGTGAGACCCAGTACTTC
CASSVRVGETQYF
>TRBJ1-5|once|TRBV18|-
TGTGCCAGCTCACCTGGGATACCCGTCAATCAGCCCCAGCATTTT
CASSPGIPVNQPQHF
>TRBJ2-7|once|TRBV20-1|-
TGCAGTGCCACCCAGGGCCACGAGCAGTACTTC
CSATQGHEQYF
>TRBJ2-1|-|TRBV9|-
TGTGCCAGCAGCGTATCCCTAGCGCCCTCCTACAATGAGCAGTTCTTC
CASSVSLAPSYNEQFF
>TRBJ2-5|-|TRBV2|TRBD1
TGTGCCAGCAGTTCTACCGGGACAGACCGCCAACTTCAAGAGACCCAGTACTTC
CASSSTGTDRQLQETQYF
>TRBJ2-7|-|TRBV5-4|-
TGTGCCAGCAGCCCGTCAACAGAAGATCCGCTCGAGCAGTACTTC
CASSPSTEDPLEQYF
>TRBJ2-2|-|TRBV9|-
TGTGCCAGCAGCGTAGGGGACCTACACACCGGGGAGCTGTTTTTT
CASSVGDLHTGELFF
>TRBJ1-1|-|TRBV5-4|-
TGTGCCAGCAGTAAGGGAGTTCTAGAGAACACTGAAGCTTTCTTT
CASSKGVLENTEAFF
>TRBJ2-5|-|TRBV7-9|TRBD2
TGTGCCAGCAGCGTGGCGGGAGGGCAAGAGACCCAGTACTTC
CASSVAGGQETQYF
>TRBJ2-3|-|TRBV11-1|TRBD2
TGTGCCAGCAGCTTAGGGGGGAGGGGCACAGATACGCAGTATTTT
CASSLGGRGTDTQYF
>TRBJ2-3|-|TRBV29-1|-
TGCAGCGCGACACGCTACGTAGCGGAGTCCCTCACAGATACGCAGTATTTT
CSATRYVAESLTDTQYF
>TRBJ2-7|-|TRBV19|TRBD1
TGTGCCAGTAGGAACTTGGACAGGATATCCTACGAGCAGTACTTC
CASRNLDRISYEQYF
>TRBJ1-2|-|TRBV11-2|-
TGTGCCAGCAGCCTTTCTGGCTACACCTTC
CASSLSGYTF
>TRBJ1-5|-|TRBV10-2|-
TGCGCCAGCAGTGAGATCAATAGCAATCAGCCCCAGCATTTT
CASSEINSNQPQHF
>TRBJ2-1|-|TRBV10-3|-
TGTGCCATCAGTGAGTCAGCCTTCAATGAGCAGTTCTTC
CAISESAFNEQFF
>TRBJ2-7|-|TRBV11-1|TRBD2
TGTGCCAGCAGCTTAAGTAGCGGGGCTAACGAGCAGTACTTC
CASSLSSGANEQYF